The 10 T cell receptor beta chains below were found in one sample sequenced in a study of shared clonotypes between healthy human individuals. The table came from immunoSEQ multiplex PCR; TCRdb's copy has only in-frame clones and leaves some out. Of over 950,000 clones listed, roughly 80% were seen once; the top ten hold about 0.89%. Source material: memory CD4+ T cells from PBMCs. The subset: CD45RA-negative fraction. The source is a man between 18 and 29 years old in good health. Some clones in this sample may be carry-over from other donors' samples.

With regard to this clone: This likely traces to a read error, being one base from a far larger clone. Other DNA sequences of this sample code for an identical CDR3. V is TRBV7-2 and J is TRBJ2-1; possibly TRBD1 for D (6 bases). The germline V gene has CDR1 SGHTA and CDR2 FQGNSA. The CDR3 is 18 amino acids. The CDR3 reads CASSSTGFGDDSYNEQFF. CDR3 coding DNA: TGCGCCAGCAGCTCAACAGGGTTCGGGGACGATTCATACAATGAGCAGTTCTTC.

Details on this clone: The same CDR3 arises from other DNA sequences in this sample as well. This chain connects TRBV7-9 to TRBJ2-3, with D unclear. The CDR3 extends over 13 amino acids. Germline V gives CDR1 SEHNR, CDR2 FQNEAQ (reference sequence). V was shortened by 1 base and J by 2 bases, with 4 bases between the two germline ends. The CDR3 DNA is TGTGCCAGCAGCTTAGGCACCACAGATACGCAGTATTTT. Translation: CASSLGTTDTQYF.

The gene calls are TRBV19 and TRBJ1-1; possibly TRBD1 for D (6 bases). The V gene lost 3 bases and the J gene lost 1 base, with 12 bases spanning the gap. The germline CDR1 and CDR2 sequences are LNHDA and SQIVND (reference sequence). The CDR3 is 15 residues long. In DNA, the CDR3 is TGTGCCAGTAGTATTGTAAGGACAGCGAACACTGAAGCTTTCTTT. Amino acids: CASSIVRTANTEAFF.

The V gene is TRBV28, the J gene TRBJ2-7; 8 bases agree with TRBD1. The CDR3 extends over 15 amino acids. Losses at the gene ends were 1 base for V and 3 bases for J; bases not matched to a gene: 5. Germline V gene sequence: CDR1 MDHEN, CDR2 SYDVKM. CDR3 in amino acids: CASSLFGTGDYEQYF. CDR3 coding DNA: TGTGCCAGCAGTTTATTTGGGACAGGTGACTACGAGCAGTACTTC.

The V gene is TRBV2, the J gene TRBJ1-2; D possibly corresponds to TRBD1 (5 bases). Trimming took 4 bases from V and 4 from J, leaving 13 bases between them. The CDR3 is 14 amino acids. Germline values: CDR1 SNHLY, CDR2 FYNNEI. The CDR3 region is CASSAQGVSYGYTF. The CDR3, as DNA: TGTGCCAGCAGTGCCCAGGGCGTCTCCTATGGCTACACCTTC. Filled out from reference TRBV2 and TRBJ1-2, the complete variable domain reads EPEVTQTPSHQVTQMGQEVILRCVPISNHLYFYWYRQILGQKVEFLVSFYNNEISEKSEIFDDQFSVERPDGSNFTLKIRSTKLEDSAMYFCASSAQGVSYGYTFGSGTRLTVV.

This chain links TRBV11-2 with TRBJ1-2; TRBD1 agrees at 9 bases. Germline-derived CDR1 and CDR2 are SGHAT and FQNNGV. V shed 5 bases and J 8 bases; nucleotides not matched to a gene: 15. The CDR3 extends over 16 amino acids. The CDR3 region is CASSAVGDRASRGYTF. The CDR3 region has the DNA TGTGCCAGCAGCGCCGTTGGGGACAGGGCTAGTAGGGGCTACACCTTC.

This clone was seen repeatedly, ten times or more. CDR3 in amino acids: CASSRSDRVDGYTF. The CDR3 region has the DNA TGTGCCAGCAGTCGTAGTGACAGGGTTGACGGCTACACCTTC. The rearrangement uses TRBV28 and TRBJ1-2; 7 bases align to TRBD1. Trimming removed 5 bases from V and 8 bases from J; junction bases left unmatched: 11. The CDR3 is 14 residues long. Germline lookup yields CDR1 MDHEN and CDR2 SYDVKM.

This chain links TRBV2 with TRBJ2-7; D unresolved. In germline, CDR1 is SNHLY, CDR2 FYNNEI. Trimming pared 4 bases from V and 0 bases from J, leaving 7 bases between. This CDR3 comprises 13 residues. The CDR3 is CASSVTDSYEQYF. CDR3 DNA: TGTGCCAGCAGTGTGACGGACTCCTACGAGCAGTACTTC.

The chain uses TRBV11-3 and TRBJ2-7; 12 bases agree with TRBD2. CDR1 SGHNT and CDR2 YENEEA come from the germline V gene. The CDR3 is 15 residues long. V dropped 3 bases and J dropped 3; count of bases not matched to a gene: 3. The CDR3 here is CASSLTSGSFYEQYF. CDR3 nucleotide sequence: TGTGCCAGCAGCTTGACTAGCGGGAGCTTCTACGAGCAGTACTTC.

The CDR3 loop is CASSALAGGADTQYF. CDR3 nucleotides: TGTGCCAGCAGTGCTCTAGCGGGAGGCGCAGATACGCAGTATTTT. This rearrangement joins TRBV2 to TRBJ2-3; 11 bases align to TRBD2. Germline V gene lookup returns CDR1 SNHLY and CDR2 FYNNEI. The CDR3 has 15 amino acids. V dropped 4 bases and J dropped 4; count of bases not matched to a gene: 4.